The clone carrying this T cell receptor beta chain was found many times. Antigen specificity is unknown. The sample comes from a study of spatial heterogeneity in lung cancer. On the study more broadly: Alpha-chain sequences were consistently detected less often than beta-chain sequences. Notes on the study in general: Intratumoral expanded alpha and beta TCR counts were found to track tumor mutation counts. Nonsynonymous mutation counts, ubiquitous and regional, were tracked by the respective counts of ubiquitous and regional expanded TCRs.

Trimming cost V 4 bases and J 3 bases; bases outside gene matches: 9. Germline V CDR1 and CDR2: MNHEY, SMNVEV (reference sequence). This CDR3 region has 15 residues. Every TCR cDNA molecule bore a unique molecular identifier. TCRdb independently ran MiXCR on the 5' RACE reads; one entry per CDR3 protein. The profile shows some 97,000 distinct CDR3 sequences, around 4.3% of them singletons. Time point described: sample taken at primary tumor resection. The authors sequenced whole RNA from tumor, nontumor lung or frozen PBMC without sorting. The chain recombines TRBV27 with TRBJ2-7, with 7 bases identical to TRBD1. The sequenced sample was lung tumor tissue, obtained at surgery. The clonotype was recovered from a male donor with early-stage non-small cell lung cancer. CDR3 in DNA: TGTGCCAGCAGTTCGGACAGGAGACCGGACTACGAGCAGTACTTC. Translating it yields CASSSDRRPDYEQYF.